Shown below are 8 T cell receptor beta chains from a single sample sequenced in a study of cytomegalovirus exposure and HLA in healthy donors. Amplification used 60 Vbeta primers and 13 Jbeta primers. The table came from immunoSEQ multiplex PCR; TCRdb's copy has only in-frame clones and leaves some out. The sample holds 250,000 to 350,000 clones, just over 85% seen once. Sequenced input: PBMCs. The receptor source for this set is a man aged 40-49 years in good health and CMV-seropositive.

The V gene is TRBV19, the J gene TRBJ1-1; D is undetermined. This CDR3 contains 15 residues. The ends were cut back, 3 bases at V and 4 bases at J, with 15 bases in the middle. The germline CDR1 and CDR2 sequences are LNHDA and SQIVND (reference sequence). CDR3 nucleotides: TGTGCCAGTAGTATTAGTCCCACCTCGGTCACTGAAGCTTTCTTT. Translating it yields CASSISPTSVTEAFF.

The rearrangement joins TRBV2 to TRBJ2-2, with 7 bases aligning to TRBD2. There are 14 residues in the CDR3. Per germline, CDR1 SNHLY and CDR2 FYNNEI. Germline trimming cut 6 bases from V and 6 bases from J; bases unmatched to any gene: 7. The chain's CDR3 is CASREREGAGELFF. The CDR3, as DNA: TGTGCCAGCAGGGAGAGGGAGGGCGCCGGGGAGCTGTTTTTT.

The chain carries TRBV29-1 and TRBJ2-3, with 7 bases identical to TRBD2. Germline CDR1 and CDR2: SQVTM and ANQGSEA. V gave up 2 bases and J gave up 2 bases; unmatched junction bases: 7. The CDR3 consists of 15 residues. The CDR3 sequence: CSVEFRAGVTDTQYF. The CDR3 nucleotides read TGCAGCGTTGAATTTAGGGCGGGAGTCACAGATACGCAGTATTTT.

The chain links TRBV4-3 to TRBJ1-1; TRBD1 might be the D (5 bases). The CDR3 covers 15 residues. Germline lookup yields CDR1 LGHNA and CDR2 YSLEER. V lost 2 bases and J 3 bases, leaving 13 bases between the germline ends. The DNA for the CDR3 is TGCGCCAGCAGCCAATTAGGGACGGGAGACACTGAAGCTTTCTTT. Protein: CASSQLGTGDTEAFF.

The chain is built from TRBV9 and TRBJ2-1; no clear D gene. The CDR3 covers 15 residues. Germline lookup yields CDR1 SGDLS and CDR2 YYNGEE. Trimming took off 4 bases at V and 0 bases at J, with 11 bases between the two ends. In nucleotides, the CDR3 is TGTGCCAGCAGCACTACACCGAGCTCCTACAATGAGCAGTTCTTC. It encodes CASSTTPSSYNEQFF.

For the CDR3, the DNA is TGTGCCAGCAGTCCCGGGGACAGCTACGAGCAGTACTTC. This encodes CASSPGDSYEQYF. The rearrangement uses TRBV27 and TRBJ2-7; 7 bases line up with TRBD1. The CDR3 totals 13 residues. V lost 5 bases, J lost 3 bases, and 4 bases stayed unmatched. Germline CDR1 is MNHEY and CDR2 is SMNVEV (reference sequence).

V gene TRBV4-2 combines with J gene TRBJ2-7, with 8 bases fitting TRBD2. V dropped 3 bases and J dropped 6; count of bases not matched to a gene: 10. Looked up from germline, CDR1 is LGHNA and CDR2 is YNFKEQ. This CDR3 has 15 amino acids. Written as DNA, the CDR3 is TGTGCCAGCAGCCAGGAATCGGGAGGGCCGGGCGAGCAGTACTTC. Amino acids: CASSQESGGPGEQYF.

The chain has TRBV4-1 and TRBJ2-5; D possibly corresponds to TRBD2 (6 bases). This CDR3 spans 12 amino acids. V lost 5 bases and J 4 bases, leaving 8 bases between the germline ends. Germline V gene data show CDR1 as MGHRA and CDR2 as YSYEKL. The CDR3 here is CASSYSGETQYF. The CDR3 DNA reads as TGCGCCAGCAGCTATAGCGGAGAGACCCAGTACTTC.